This record concerns one T cell receptor beta chain sequence. The sample is drawn from a study of shared clonotypes between healthy human individuals. V lost 0 bases, J lost 1 base, and 5 bases lay in between. CDR1 and CDR2 (germline): SGHDT, YYEEEE. This CDR3 has 14 residues. Selected positively for CCR7 and CD45RO-negative, naive CD8 cells excluded terminally differentiated effector memory CD45RA+ cells. Libraries were prepared by immunoSEQ multiplex PCR; TCRdb keeps only in-frame clonotypes and omits some of them. The sample yields around 2,000,000 clones, approximately 94% seen once. V is TRBV5-6 and J is TRBJ2-1; no definite D call. The clonotype originates from a man aged 18-30 years in good health. Some clones in this sample may be carry-over from other donors' samples. Material for sequencing was naive CD8+ T cells from PBMCs. CDR3 nucleotide sequence: TGTGCCAGCAGCTTGGACGAGTCCTACAATGAGCAGTTCTTC. Protein: CASSLDESYNEQFF. The full variable domain, in which reference TRBV5-6 and TRBJ2-1 provide the parts outside the CDR3, is DAGVTQSPTHLIKTRGQQVTLRCSPKSGHDTVSWYQQALGQGPQFIFQYYEEEERQRGNFPDRFSGHQFPNYSSELNVNALLLGDSALYLCASSLDESYNEQFFGPGTRLTVL.